The T cell receptor (beta chain) described here comes from a study of T cell responses to AZD1222 COVID-19 vaccine. Study-level points and caveats: Repertoire sampling was restricted to post-peak T cell response timepoints. Reportedly, nearly half the spike-specific TCRs target unmutated variant regions.

CDR1 and CDR2 (germline): SNHLY, FYNNEI. J gave up 4 bases and V 5 bases, and 2 bases lay outside the gene matches. The CDR3 is 13 residues long. This clone appeared a single time. The antigen is undetermined. The table came from immunoSEQ multiplex PCR; TCRdb's copy has only in-frame clones and leaves some out. The profile covers around 160,000 clones, with approximately 88% appearing a single time and roughly 16% taken by the ten largest. The source was peripheral blood, collected on day 0 of AZD1222 vaccination. The sequence derives from an adult in good health. V usage is TRBV2 and J usage is TRBJ1-1; 9 positions agree with TRBD1. CDR3 coding DNA: TGTGCCAGCAGTCGGACAGGGGCCACTGAAGCTTTCTTT. Protein: CASSRTGATEAFF.